This TCR beta chain is from a study of Ad26.COV2.S vaccination and SARS-CoV-2 variants. The CDR3 length is 15 residues. The germline V gene has CDR1 GTSNPN and CDR2 SVGIG (reference sequence). The trim removed 2 bases at V and 2 bases at J, leaving 6 bases unmatched. Points on this clone: What it binds is not known.

Treatment defined: roughly 18 received Ad26.COV2.S at low or high dose, single or two shots; about 5 received placebo; per-sample allocation not given. Sampling happened 63 days after the first vaccine or placebo injection. Study conclusions and caveats: Comparable non-spike TCR breadth was observed in vaccine and placebo recipients.

Clones were read by immunoSEQ multiplex PCR, and TCRdb kept only the in-frame ones, dropping some. The sample lists about 460,000 clones; about 89% were seen once. The TCR was taken from a person between 18 and 59 years old who received the Ad26.COV2.S COVID-19 vaccine or a placebo. This chain uses TRBV30 with TRBJ2-7; TRBD2 agrees at 10 bases. The source material was peripheral blood, sampled in a trial of Ad26.COV2.S vaccine versus placebo. CDR3 nucleotide sequence: TGTGCCTGGAGTCCAACACTAGCGGGACCCTACGAGCAGTACTTC. Its protein is CAWSPTLAGPYEQYF.